A selection of T cell receptor beta chains follows, all from one sample in a study of graft-versus-host responses after intestinal transplantation. No antigen has been assigned to these receptors. Assay: immunoSEQ multiplex PCR; the TCRdb copy retains only in-frame clones and omits some. The data show 100,000 to 120,000 clones, roughly 95% seen once. Sample: unstimulated CD8+ T cells sorted from spleen or lymph node cells, taken before intestinal transplant. Source of these receptors: a human donor who received an intestinal transplant. The CDR3 runs from the conserved cysteine through the conserved F or W. A D gene is named only where the DNA matches it firmly.

j_call d_call v_call cdr3_aa cdr3_nt
TRBJ2-5 TRBD2 TRBV5-1 CASSSPRGGRETQYF TGCGCCAGCAGCTCGCCACGGGGGGGGCGAGAGACCCAGTACTTC
TRBJ1-5 - TRBV19 CASSFTPGDQPQHF TGTGCCAGTAGTTTTACCCCAGGGGATCAGCCCCAGCATTTT
TRBJ2-7 - TRBV27 CASSLGYSYEQYF TGTGCCAGCAGTTTAGGGTACTCCTACGAGCAGTACTTC
TRBJ2-7 - TRBV5-6 CASSWSVSYEQYF TGTGCCAGCAGCTGGTCCGTCTCCTACGAGCAGTACTTC
TRBJ2-1 TRBD1 TRBV6-1 CASSEVDRAGNEQFF TGTGCCAGCAGTGAAGTAGACAGGGCGGGCAATGAGCAGTTCTTC
TRBJ1-4 TRBD1 TRBV27 CASSIGQGATNEKLFF TGTGCCAGCAGTATCGGACAGGGGGCAACTAATGAAAAACTGTTTTTT
TRBJ1-6 - TRBV7-8 CASSFWGNSPLHF TGTGCCAGCAGCTTCTGGGGGAATTCACCCCTCCACTTT
TRBJ2-7 - TRBV7-2 CASSLARSVDYEQYF TGTGCCAGCAGCTTAGCGCGAAGTGTCGACTACGAGCAGTACTTC
TRBJ1-3 - TRBV6-5 CASSPGSVSGNTIYF TGTGCCAGCAGTCCAGGGTCCGTCTCTGGAAACACCATATATTTT
TRBJ2-5 - TRBV13 CASSPRAGETQYF TGTGCCAGCAGCCCCCGGGCCGGGGAGACCCAGTACTTC